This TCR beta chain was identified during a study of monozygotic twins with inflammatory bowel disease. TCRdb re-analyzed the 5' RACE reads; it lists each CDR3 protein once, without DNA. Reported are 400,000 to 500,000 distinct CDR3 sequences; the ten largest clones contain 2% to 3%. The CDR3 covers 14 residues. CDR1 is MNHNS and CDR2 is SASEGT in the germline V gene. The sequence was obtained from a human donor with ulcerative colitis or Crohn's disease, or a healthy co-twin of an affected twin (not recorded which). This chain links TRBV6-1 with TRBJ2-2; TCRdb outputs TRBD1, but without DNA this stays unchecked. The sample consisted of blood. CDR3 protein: CASSRAPASGELFF.